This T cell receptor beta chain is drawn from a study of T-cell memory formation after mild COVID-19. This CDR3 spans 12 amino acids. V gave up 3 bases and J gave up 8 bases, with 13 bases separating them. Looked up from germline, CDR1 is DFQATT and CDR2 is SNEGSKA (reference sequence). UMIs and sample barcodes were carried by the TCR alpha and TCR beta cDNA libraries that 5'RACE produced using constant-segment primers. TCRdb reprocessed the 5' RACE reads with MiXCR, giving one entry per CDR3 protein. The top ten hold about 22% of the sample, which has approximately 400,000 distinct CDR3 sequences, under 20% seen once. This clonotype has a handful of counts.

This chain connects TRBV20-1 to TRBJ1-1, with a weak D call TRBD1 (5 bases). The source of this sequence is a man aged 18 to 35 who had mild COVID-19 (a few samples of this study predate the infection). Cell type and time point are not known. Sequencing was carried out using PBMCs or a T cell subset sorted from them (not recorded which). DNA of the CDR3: TGCAGTGCTAGTTCGGAGGGACGGGAAGCTTTCTTT. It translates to CSASSEGREAFF.